This section outlines one TCR beta chain sequence together with its context. Its antigen remains unknown. The data were obtained in a study of shared clonotypes between healthy human individuals. Findings and limits, study-wide: What rarefaction showed was incomplete sorted-subset sequencing despite large depth.

TCRdb's copy holds only in-frame clones and misses some; the assay was immunoSEQ multiplex PCR. The sample contains fewer than 1.8 million clones, approximately 98.5% of which appear only once. The sequence derives from a man younger than 40 in good health. Specimen: naive CD4+ T cells sorted from blood. As to subset: CD45RA+ positively selected.

The CDR3 nucleotides are TGTGCCAGCAGCCAGGGACTAGCGGGCCTAGGATCCACACTGCCCTACAATGAGCAGTTCTTC. Translating gives CASSQGLAGLGSTLPYNEQFF. The J gene is TRBJ2-1, the V gene TRBV4-2; 12 bases line up with TRBD2. The germline CDR1 and CDR2 sequences are LGHNA and YNFKEQ. The CDR3 length is 21 residues. Germline trimming cut 3 bases from V and 2 bases from J; bases unmatched to any gene: 17.